The 13 T cell receptor beta chains given below trace back to one sample, sequenced in a study of cytomegalovirus exposure and HLA in healthy donors (dated by TCRdb to about 2017). The receptor library was made with the immunoSEQ multiplex PCR assay. For the multiplex PCR, a mixture combining 60 forward primers for TCR Vbeta segments and 13 reverse primers for TCR Jbeta segments was used. In TCRdb, the immuneACCESS table is reduced to in-frame sequences with V and J assigned. These tables do not hold every clone; where another copy was compared, an unresolved V gene accounts for under half, and the others remain unexplained. For this sample the table gives some 110,000 clones, of which around four fifths were detected only once. The ten largest make up about 1.6% of the sample. Sequenced input: PBMCs. The receptors were sampled from a middle-aged man in good health and CMV-seronegative.

This clone has just a few counts. The chain carries TRBV5-6 and TRBJ1-1, with D possibly matching TRBD1 (6 bases). Germline V CDR1 and CDR2: SGHDT, YYEEEE. The V gene lost 0 bases and the J gene lost 0 bases, with 12 bases spanning the gap. CDR3 length equals 16 residues. CDR3 sequence (DNA): TGTGCCAGCAGCTTGGCAGCCGGACAGATGAACACTGAAGCTTTCTTT. Translation gives CASSLAAGQMNTEAFF.

The chain employs TRBV19 and TRBJ2-3; a possible D gene is TRBD1 (5 bases). CDR1 is LNHDA and CDR2 is SQIVND in the germline V gene (reference sequence). V shed 6 bases and J shed 2 bases, with 9 bases lying between them. The CDR3 spans 13 residues. In DNA form, the CDR3 reads TGTGCCAGTAGAGACAGTCTCACAGATACGCAGTATTTT. Translation gives CASRDSLTDTQYF.

The chain links TRBV29-1 to TRBJ2-3; D remains ambiguous. Germline CDR1 is SQVTM and CDR2 is ANQGSEA. With 3 bases removed from V and 0 bases from J, the gap between germline ends came to 10 bases. This CDR3 is built from 14 residues. CDR3 nucleotides: TGCAGCGTTGAGGGCGTCGGAAGCACAGATACGCAGTATTTT. Protein sequence: CSVEGVGSTDTQYF.

This sequence joins TRBV19 and TRBJ2-2; a weak D match, TRBD2 (7 bases). CDR3 size: 15 residues. The V end was cut by 8 bases, the J end by 4 bases, with 17 bases between. Germline V gene sequence: CDR1 LNHDA, CDR2 SQIVND (reference sequence). CDR3: CASDGGGGSTGELFF. The CDR3 nucleotides are TGTGCCAGTGATGGGGGGGGCGGGAGCACCGGGGAGCTGTTTTTT.

The rearrangement links TRBV27 to TRBJ1-2; D is perhaps TRBD1 (5 bases). Trimming removed 3 bases at V and 3 bases at J, with 14 bases between. This CDR3 is 15 amino acids long. CDR1 is MNHEY, CDR2 SMNVEV, per germline (reference sequence). The CDR3 loop is CASSFGQGGDYGYTF. The CDR3 nucleotides read TGTGCCAGCAGTTTTGGGCAGGGTGGGGACTATGGCTACACCTTC.

The V call is TRBV18, the J call TRBJ1-4; TRBD1 matches at 8 bases. Germline CDR1 and CDR2: KGHSH and LQKENI. Trimming at V came to 6 bases and at J to 8 bases, leaving 8 bases not matched to a gene. The length of the CDR3 is 14 residues. The CDR3 DNA is TGTGCCAGCTCGGACGCACGACAGGGGGAAAAACTGTTTTTT. Amino acids: CASSDARQGEKLFF.

The chain carries TRBV5-5 and TRBJ2-2; D perhaps matches TRBD1 (5 bases). Germline V gene sequence: CDR1 SGHKS, CDR2 YYEKEE (reference sequence). With 0 bases removed from V and 4 bases from J, the gap between germline ends came to 10 bases. The CDR3 sequence is 15 residues long. The CDR3 protein is CASSLGLRGTGELFF. The DNA of the CDR3 is TGTGCCAGCAGCTTGGGCCTAAGGGGCACCGGGGAGCTGTTTTTT.

The chain is built from TRBV10-3 and TRBJ1-1; the D gene is possibly TRBD1 (5 bases). With 0 bases removed from V and 4 bases from J, the gap between germline ends came to 15 bases. This CDR3 comprises 16 residues. Germline lookup yields CDR1 ENHRY and CDR2 SYGVKD. CDR3: CAISESEAGRPTEAFF. CDR3 nucleotide sequence: TGTGCCATCAGTGAGTCGGAGGCAGGGAGGCCCACTGAAGCTTTCTTT.

The rearrangement uses TRBV5-1 and TRBJ2-2; no reliable D call. V dropped 1 base and J dropped 2 bases, with 12 bases sitting between them. From germline, CDR1 is SGHRS and CDR2 YFSETQ. CDR3 length: 16 residues. The CDR3 loop is CASSLLAGRNTGELFF. DNA of the CDR3: TGCGCCAGCAGCTTGCTGGCAGGCCGCAACACCGGGGAGCTGTTTTTT. Filled out from reference TRBV5-1 and TRBJ2-2, the complete variable domain reads KAGVTQTPRYLIKTRGQQVTLSCSPISGHRSVSWYQQTPGQGLQFLFEYFSETQRNKGNFPGRFSGRQFSNSRSEMNVSTLELGDSALYLCASSLLAGRNTGELFFGEGSRLTVL.

The CDR3 here is CASSPGQVLSPLHF. In DNA, the CDR3 is TGTGCCAGTAGTCCGGGACAGGTTCTTTCACCCCTCCACTTT. The chain carries TRBV19 and TRBJ1-6, with 8 bases aligning to TRBD1. Germline V gene data show CDR1 as LNHDA and CDR2 as SQIVND (reference sequence). The CDR3 spans 14 residues. With V trimmed by 5 bases and J by 9 bases, 6 bases remained unmatched.

The chain recombines TRBV2 with TRBJ2-5, with 9 bases that match TRBD1. This CDR3 region has 15 residues. Germline V lookup: CDR1 SNHLY, CDR2 FYNNEI. J lost 2 bases, V lost 4 bases, and 5 bases had no gene match. The CDR3 nucleotides are TGTGCCAGCAGTGGAAACAGGGGGCAACAAGAGACCCAGTACTTC. This codes for CASSGNRGQQETQYF.

The chain couples TRBV6-1 to TRBJ1-6, with D perhaps matching TRBD1 (6 bases). The V gene's germline CDR1 is MNHNS and CDR2 SASEGT. The CDR3 runs to 16 residues. Trimming removed 3 bases at V and 13 bases at J, with 22 bases between. CDR3 residues: CASSESRWGRAFPLHF. In nucleotides, the CDR3 is TGTGCCAGCAGTGAGAGCAGGTGGGGGCGGGCATTCCCCCTCCACTTT.

This clone showed up just a few times. The CDR3 bases are TGTGCCAGCAGCCTCCTTAGAGGACAGGGGCTGAGAGGCTACACCTTC. It is translated as CASSLLRGQGLRGYTF. V is TRBV7-9 and J is TRBJ1-2, with 9 bases aligning to TRBD1. Germline lookup yields CDR1 SEHNR and CDR2 FQNEAQ (reference sequence). Unmatched junction bases numbered 15, after V lost 5 bases and J lost 8 bases. The CDR3 sequence is 16 residues long.